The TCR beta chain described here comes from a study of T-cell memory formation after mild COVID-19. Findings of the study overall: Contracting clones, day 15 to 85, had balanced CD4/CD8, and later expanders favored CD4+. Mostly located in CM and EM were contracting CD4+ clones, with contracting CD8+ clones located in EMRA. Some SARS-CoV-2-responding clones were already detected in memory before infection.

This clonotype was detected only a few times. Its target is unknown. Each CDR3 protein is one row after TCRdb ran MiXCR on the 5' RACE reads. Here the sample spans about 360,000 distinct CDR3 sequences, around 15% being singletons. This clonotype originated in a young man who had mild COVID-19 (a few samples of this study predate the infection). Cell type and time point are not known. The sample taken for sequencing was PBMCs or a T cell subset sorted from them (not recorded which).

In DNA, the CDR3 is TGTGCCAGCAGCCCGCGGGCCTACACAGATACGCAGTATTTT. Its translation: CASSPRAYTDTQYF. The chain links TRBV7-3 to TRBJ2-3, with D perhaps TRBD2 (5 bases). Per the germline V gene, CDR1 is SGHTA and CDR2 is FQGTGA. The V and J ends lost 5 bases and 2 bases respectively, with 11 bases between them. CDR3 length: 14 amino acids.